Listed below are T cell receptor beta chains from one sample, sequenced in a study of post-analysis software for immune sequencing data. TCRdb reprocessed the PCR reads with MiXCR, giving one entry per CDR3 protein. This sample has 350,000 to 450,000 distinct CDR3 sequences, with roughly 38% found just once. The sample consisted of blood. The receptors here all came from a girl aged 10 to 17 with multiple sclerosis. Both conserved end residues are part of each CDR3. D genes are given only for firm matches. The size entry is marked missing in some rows and otherwise reads once, few, many or a size class.

D	size	J	V	DNA	CDR3
TRBD2	.	TRBJ2-1	TRBV20-1	TGCAGTGCTCTACCGGGACTAGCGGGGGCAGGTGAGCAGTTCTTC	CSALPGLAGAGEQFF
.	.	TRBJ1-2	TRBV20-1	TGCAGTGCTACGGACAGTCTTCCTAACTATGGCTACACCTTC	CSATDSLPNYGYTF
.	.	TRBJ2-7	TRBV3-1	TGTGCCAGCAGCCAAGGTCACGAATTACATTACGAGCAGTACTTC	CASSQGHELHYEQYF
TRBD2	.	TRBJ2-4	TRBV5-1	TGCGCCAGCAGCTGGGGGGGGGTCGAAGCCAAAAACATTCAGTACTTC	CASSWGGVEAKNIQYF
.	.	TRBJ2-7	TRBV5-1	TGCGCCAGCAGCTTACAGTTTTGGGACGAGCAGTACTTC	CASSLQFWDEQYF
TRBD1	.	TRBJ2-5	TRBV5-1	TGCGCCAGCAGCTTTGGGGACAGCAAGAAGACCCAGTACTTC	CASSFGDSKKTQYF
TRBD1	few	TRBJ1-2	TRBV2	TGTGCCAGCAGGGACAGGGGTGCGTGGGGCTACACCTTC	CASRDRGAWGYTF
.	.	TRBJ2-1	TRBV25-1	TGTGCCAGCAGTGAAGTAATCAATGAGCAGTTCTTC	CASSEVINEQFF
TRBD1	few	TRBJ1-2	TRBV10-1	TGCGCCAGCAGTGGACAGGGGGCCGGGGGCTACACCTTC	CASSGQGAGGYTF
TRBD1	few	TRBJ1-5	TRBV7-9	TGTGCCAGCAGCTCCACCGGACAGGGGGATCAGCCCCAGCATTTT	CASSSTGQGDQPQHF
TRBD2	.	TRBJ2-3	TRBV6-5	TGTGCCAGCAAGGGGCGTGCGGGGGGTACGCAGTATTTT	CASKGRAGGTQYF
TRBD2	.	TRBJ2-7	TRBV20-1	TGCAGTGCTTTGACCCCCGGGACTAGCGGGGGTTCCTACGAGCAGTACTTC	CSALTPGTSGGSYEQYF
.	many	TRBJ2-7	TRBV5-5	TGTGCCAGCAGCTTGGTCTCAGCTCCTCGCCACGAGCAGTACTTC	CASSLVSAPRHEQYF
.	few	TRBJ1-5	TRBV7-9	TGTGCCAGCAGCCTAGGGTGGCAGCCCCAGCATTTT	CASSLGWQPQHF
.	few	TRBJ2-2	TRBV6-2/TRBV6-3	TGCGCCAGCAGGCGGGGACAGAACACCGGGGAGCTGTTTTTT	CASRRGQNTGELFF
TRBD2	.	TRBJ2-7	TRBV5-1	TGCGCCAGCGGACTTAGCGGGGGGGCCAGCGAGCAGTACTTC	CASGLSGGASEQYF
TRBD1	few	TRBJ1-2	TRBV7-2	TGTGCCAGCAGCTTTGCGGGACAGGGGGATTATGGCTACACCTTC	CASSFAGQGDYGYTF
.	few	TRBJ2-1	TRBV4-3	TGCGCCAGCAGCCAGGGTTTCGGGCCCAGTTACAATGAGCAGTTCTTC	CASSQGFGPSYNEQFF
.	.	TRBJ1-5	TRBV6-5	TGTGCCAGCAGTCCCGCCCCGGGGGAGAGGCAGCCCCAGCATTTT	CASSPAPGERQPQHF
TRBD1	.	TRBJ2-5	TRBV5-1	TGCGCCAGCAGGGAACAGGGGGCGGTCGCTCAAGAGACCCAGTACTTC	CASREQGAVAQETQYF
.	few	TRBJ2-7	TRBV7-9	TGTGCCAGCAGCGAGGACCCCTCCTACGAGCAGTACTTC	CASSEDPSYEQYF
.	.	TRBJ2-7	TRBV27	TGTGCCAGCAGTTTAAGACCCCGGGGCCCCCTCTACAATGAGCAGTACTTC	CASSLRPRGPLYNEQYF
.	.	TRBJ2-1	TRBV12-3/TRBV12-4	TGTGCCAGCAGCCTATTATTCGGACAGCAATCGTATGAGCAGTTCTTC	CASSLLFGQQSYEQFF
.	.	TRBJ2-1	TRBV14	TGTGCCAGCAGCCAAGATCTCCCACCCTGGTATGAGCAGTTCTTC	CASSQDLPPWYEQFF
TRBD1	.	TRBJ1-1	TRBV7-6	TGTGCCAGCAGGTCATGGGGGACAGAAATGAACACTGAAGCTTTCTTT	CASRSWGTEMNTEAFF
.	.	TRBJ1-5	TRBV9	TGTGCCAGCAGCGTAGCTGGGGGGTTACAGCCCCAGCATTTT	CASSVAGGLQPQHF
.	once	TRBJ2-7	TRBV6-2/TRBV6-3	TGTGCCAGCAGCTTACAGGGAGGCCCCTACGAGCAGTACTTC	CASSLQGGPYEQYF
.	.	TRBJ2-1	TRBV14	TGTGCCAGCAGCCAAGAACCTGGTCTACGCAATGAGCAGTTCTTC	CASSQEPGLRNEQFF
TRBD1	few	TRBJ1-2	TRBV7-8	TGTGCCAGCAGCCAATCAGGGGGCAGTGGCTACACCTTC	CASSQSGGSGYTF
.	.	TRBJ2-7	TRBV10-3	TGTGCCATCAGTGCCGGACACAACTCCTACGAGCAGTACTTC	CAISAGHNSYEQYF
.	.	TRBJ1-2	TRBV12-3/TRBV12-4	TGTGCCAGCAGAGACCGGGACTCACTAAACTATGGCTACACCTTC	CASRDRDSLNYGYTF
.	many	TRBJ1-2	TRBV5-1	TGCGCCAGCAGCCAAGACGGGGGGTATGGCTACACCTTC	CASSQDGGYGYTF
TRBD2	few	TRBJ2-5	TRBV28	TGTGCCAGCAGTCCCCAAGGAGGGGCGGGGGGCCTTCAAGAGACCCAGTACTTC	CASSPQGGAGGLQETQYF
TRBD2	few	TRBJ2-3	TRBV6-2/TRBV6-3	TGTGCCAGCAGTTACTCGGCCACTAGCGCAGATACGCAGTATTTT	CASSYSATSADTQYF
.	.	TRBJ2-5	TRBV30	TGTGCCTGGAGTGTCGTAAAGGGCGGATCCCAAGAGACCCAGTACTTC	CAWSVVKGGSQETQYF
TRBD2	.	TRBJ2-5	TRBV20-1	TGCAGTGCTAGGTCACTAGCGGGGGCCTACAATGAGCAGTACTTC	CSARSLAGAYNEQYF
.	few	TRBJ2-1	TRBV12-3/TRBV12-4	TGTGCCAGCATGCCGGACAGCCCCTCCTACAATGAGCAGTTCTTC	CASMPDSPSYNEQFF
TRBD1	.	TRBJ1-1	TRBV20-1	TGCAGTGCTCCCGGGACAGGGGAAGCGGAGGCTTTCTTT	CSAPGTGEAEAFF